Here is one T cell receptor beta chain with its context. This CDR3 has 16 amino acids. Germline V CDR1 and CDR2: SGHRS, YFSETQ. V was trimmed by 0 bases and J by 3 bases, leaving 12 bases between them. This entry belongs to a study of shared clonotypes between healthy human individuals. It was at deep level that the assay was run. Splitting of each subset's genomic DNA was done evenly across several immunoSEQ plates. With ten immunoSEQ deep assay plates, unsorted PBMC DNA underwent sequencing. Source study methods: Filtering differed since immunoSEQ provided only junctions, with no quality scores. Clones were read by immunoSEQ multiplex PCR, and TCRdb kept only the in-frame ones, dropping some. Clonal size and the V and J genes are those of that table, whereas D and trimming came from the DNA. The data hold fewer than 600,000 clones, with 70% to 80% observed a single time.

Sequencing was done on a sample of PBMCs. This TCR came from a woman aged 40 to 50 in good health. Some clones in this sample may be carry-over from other donors' samples. The J gene is TRBJ2-2, the V gene TRBV5-1, with D perhaps being TRBD1 or TRBD2 (5 bases each). This chain's CDR3 is CASSLAPVGDTGELFF. The DNA for the CDR3 is TGCGCCAGCAGCTTGGCCCCAGTGGGGGACACCGGGGAGCTGTTTTTT.